This T cell receptor (beta chain) appears in the sequencing data of a study of OX40 agonist ivuxolimab in advanced cancers. At the level of the study: Dose-escalation patients suffered from hepatocellular carcinoma, melanoma, renal cell or head and neck cancer. Partial responses occurred in Three dose-escalation patients, one with hepatocellular carcinoma and two with cutaneous melanoma.

Trimming pared 2 bases from V and 4 bases from J, leaving 11 bases between. In germline, CDR1 is MNHEY, CDR2 SMNVEV (reference sequence). CDR3 length: 14 amino acids. Sampling times: baseline, cycle 4 day 1, cycle 7 day 1. The assay was immunoSEQ multiplex PCR, and TCRdb's table has in-frame clones only and misses some. The table has about 63,000 clones, 80% to 90% seen once. The chain links TRBV27 to TRBJ2-5; D might be TRBD2 (6 bases). The sequences come from CD4+ or CD8+ T cells sorted from blood, collected in a trial of the OX40 agonist ivuxolimab. The clonotype was recovered from an adult with an advanced solid tumor such as melanoma, head and neck, liver or kidney cancer. The CDR3 DNA sequence: TGTGCCAGCAGTTTAGCAGGGAGGACAGAGACCCAGTACTTC. This encodes CASSLAGRTETQYF.